This T cell receptor (beta chain) was captured in a study of blood T cells in healthy people across ages. CDR1 is DFQATT, CDR2 SNEGSKA, per germline (reference sequence). The V end was cut by 6 bases, the J end by 1 base, with 11 bases between. This CDR3 region has 13 residues. For the second PCR, which ran for about 7 to 11 cycles, a sample-barcoded 5' primer and a J-beta primer mix were used. TCRdb analysed the 5' RACE reads with MiXCR anew, one entry per CDR3 protein. The table lists hundreds of thousands of distinct CDR3 sequences, 20% to 25% of them singletons. This chain connects TRBV20-1 to TRBJ2-3; D gene ambiguous. The origin of this receptor is a man aged 70-80 years in good health. Sequenced sample: blood. The CDR3 protein is CSAPRSGTDTQYF. CDR3 coding DNA: TGCAGTGCCCCCCGTTCGGGCACAGATACGCAGTATTTT.